Presented here are 5 T cell receptor beta chains from one specimen sequenced in a study of blood T cell repertoires in COVID-19. This table comes from immunoSEQ multiplex PCR, and its TCRdb copy is limited to in-frame clones, with some not included. The data hold 300,000 or so clones, with roughly nine tenths observed a single time. Sequencing was done on a sample of PBMCs or T cells enriched from blood (not recorded which). Every receptor here comes from a woman in her thirties who had recovered from COVID-19.

The gene calls are TRBV28 and TRBJ2-5, with a tentative D call TRBD1 (6 bases). Trimming removed 7 bases from V and 2 bases from J, with 17 bases in between. Germline lookup yields CDR1 MDHEN and CDR2 SYDVKM. The CDR3 loop spans 15 amino acids. CDR3 nucleotides: TGTGCCAGCACCCCCGGACAGAACTTTCAAGAGACCCAGTACTTC. Encoded protein: CASTPGQNFQETQYF.

The rearrangement links TRBV6-1 to TRBJ1-2; TRBD1 might be the D (6 bases). Germline lookup yields CDR1 MNHNS and CDR2 SASEGT. The CDR3 spans 14 residues. V dropped 1 base and J dropped 1 base, with 7 bases sitting between them. For the CDR3, the DNA is TGTGCCAGCAGTGAAGTAGGGGGTAACTATGGCTACACCTTC. Protein product: CASSEVGGNYGYTF.

This chain connects TRBV4-3 to TRBJ2-2, with 11 positions matching TRBD2. V shed 4 bases and J 3 bases; nucleotides not matched to a gene: 1. This CDR3 contains 15 residues. In germline, CDR1 is LGHNA, CDR2 YSLEER. The DNA for the CDR3 is TGCGCCAGCAGCCTGGGACTAGCGGACACCGGGGAGCTGTTTTTT. Amino acid sequence: CASSLGLADTGELFF.

The chain couples TRBV5-1 to TRBJ2-5; perhaps TRBD2 as D (7 bases). CDR3 length: 16 amino acids. V was shortened by 1 base and J by 1 base, with 14 bases between the two germline ends. CDR1 SGHRS and CDR2 YFSETQ come from the germline V gene. This CDR3 reads CASSLRGGGSQETQYF. CDR3 bases: TGCGCCAGCAGCTTGAGGGGGGGCGGTTCCCAAGAGACCCAGTACTTC. Variable domain in full (rest from reference TRBV5-1 and TRBJ2-5): KAGVTQTPRYLIKTRGQQVTLSCSPISGHRSVSWYQQTPGQGLQFLFEYFSETQRNKGNFPGRFSGRQFSNSRSEMNVSTLELGDSALYLCASSLRGGGSQETQYFGPGTRLLVL.

The V gene is TRBV19, the J gene TRBJ2-1; TRBD2 agrees at 9 bases. This CDR3 is 14 amino acids long. With V trimmed by 5 bases and J by 5 bases, 4 bases remained unmatched. Germline CDR1 LNHDA, CDR2 SQIVND (reference sequence). In DNA form, the CDR3 reads TGTGCCAGTAGTCCGAGCGGGGGGAACAATGAGCAGTTCTTC. Translated, it gives CASSPSGGNNEQFF.